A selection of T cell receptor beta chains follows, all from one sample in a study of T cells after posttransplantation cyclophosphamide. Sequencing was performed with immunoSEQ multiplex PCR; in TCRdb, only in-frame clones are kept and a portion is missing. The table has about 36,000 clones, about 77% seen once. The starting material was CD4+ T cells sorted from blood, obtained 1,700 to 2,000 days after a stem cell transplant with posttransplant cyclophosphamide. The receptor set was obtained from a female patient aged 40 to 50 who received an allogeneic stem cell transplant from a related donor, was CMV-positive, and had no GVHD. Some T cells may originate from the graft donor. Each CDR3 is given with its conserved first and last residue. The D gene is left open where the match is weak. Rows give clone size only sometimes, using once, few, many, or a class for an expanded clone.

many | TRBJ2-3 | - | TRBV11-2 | TGTGCCAGCAGCCCCTTATCCAGGAGGCTAGGAAGGGATACGCAGTATTTT | CASSPLSRRLGRDTQYF
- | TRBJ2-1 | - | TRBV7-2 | TGTGCCAGCAGCTTAGAGAGCTACAATGAGCAGTTCTTC | CASSLESYNEQFF
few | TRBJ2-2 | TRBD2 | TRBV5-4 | TGTGCCAGCAGCCTCGGGACTAGCGGGACCCTCGGGGAGCTGTTTTTT | CASSLGTSGTLGELFF
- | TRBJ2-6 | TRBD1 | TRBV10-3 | TGTGCCATCTCCAAGACAGGGGGTATCTCTGGGGCCAACGTCCTGACTTTC | CAISKTGGISGANVLTF
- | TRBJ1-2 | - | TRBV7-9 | TGTGCCAGCAGCCCCCTAGGGCAGGGGTCACGCTACACCTTC | CASSPLGQGSRYTF
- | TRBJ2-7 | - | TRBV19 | TGTGCCAGTAGTATCGAGGGACAACCCTCCTACGAGCAGTACTTC | CASSIEGQPSYEQYF
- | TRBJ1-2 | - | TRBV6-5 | TGTGCCAGCAGAACAGGGAATGGCTACACCTTC | CASRTGNGYTF
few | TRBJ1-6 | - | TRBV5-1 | TGCGCCAGCAGCTTGGATATTGGACAATATAATTCACCCCTCCACTTT | CASSLDIGQYNSPLHF
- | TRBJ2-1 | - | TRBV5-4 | TGTGCCAGCAGACTTCAGGGGAGCTCCTACAATGAGCAGTTCTTC | CASRLQGSSYNEQFF
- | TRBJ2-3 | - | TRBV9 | TGTGCCAGCAGCCCCTATGGGCTGGGCAGCACAGATACGCAGTATTTT | CASSPYGLGSTDTQYF
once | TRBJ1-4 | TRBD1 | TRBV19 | TGTGCCAGTAGTGCCCGACAGGGATCTAATGAAAAACTGTTTTTT | CASSARQGSNEKLFF
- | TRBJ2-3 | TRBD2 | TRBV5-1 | TGCGCCAGCAGCTTGGAACTAGCGGGGAAAGATACGCAGTATTTT | CASSLELAGKDTQYF
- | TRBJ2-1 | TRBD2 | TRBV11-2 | TGTGCCAGCAGCCCAGGGGGACTAGCGGGGGGGTTAAATGAGCAGTTCTTC | CASSPGGLAGGLNEQFF
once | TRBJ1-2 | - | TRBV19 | TGTGCCAGCCTCTCTCCGCGGTCCCCTAACTATGGCTACACCTTC | CASLSPRSPNYGYTF
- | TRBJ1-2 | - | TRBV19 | TGTGCCAGTACGGAGAAGGGGAGAGGGGGAGGCTACACCTTC | CASTEKGRGGGYTF
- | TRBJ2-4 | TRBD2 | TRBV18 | TGTGCCAGCTCACCACCTAATCTGGCGGGGGGTTTAGACATTCAGTACTTC | CASSPPNLAGGLDIQYF
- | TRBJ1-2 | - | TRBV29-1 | TGCAGCGTTGCAGGGGATGGCTACACCTTC | CSVAGDGYTF
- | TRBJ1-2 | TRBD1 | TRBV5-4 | TGTGCCAGCAGCTTACAGGGGACAAACTATGGCTACACCTTC | CASSLQGTNYGYTF
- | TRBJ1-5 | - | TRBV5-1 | TGCGCCAGCAGGTTGGACAGTTATAGCAATCAGCCCCAGCATTTT | CASRLDSYSNQPQHF
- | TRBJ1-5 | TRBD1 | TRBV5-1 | TGCGCCAGCAGCTTGGGGACAGGGGGTAGCAATCAGCCCCAGCATTTT | CASSLGTGGSNQPQHF
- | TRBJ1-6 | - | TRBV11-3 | TGTGCCAGCAGCTTAGATGGAAAGGACACCCTCCACTTT | CASSLDGKDTLHF
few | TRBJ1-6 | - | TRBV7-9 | TGTGCCAGTCCTGGAGGCCCAGGGGATAATTCACCCCTCCACTTT | CASPGGPGDNSPLHF
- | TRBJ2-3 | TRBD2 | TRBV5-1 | TGCGCCAGCAGCATTTCCCCTAGCGGGGGGGCCACAGATACGCAGTATTTT | CASSISPSGGATDTQYF
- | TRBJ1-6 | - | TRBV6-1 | TGTGCCAGCAGTGTCCCCCGGAGCTCCTATAATTCACCCCTCCACTTT | CASSVPRSSYNSPLHF
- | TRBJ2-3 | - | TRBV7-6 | TGTGCCAGCAGCCTATCCTCGGTGGGCGCCACAGATACGCAGTATTTT | CASSLSSVGATDTQYF
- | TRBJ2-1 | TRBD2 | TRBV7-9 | TGTGCCAGCAGCCCTAGGCTAGCGGGGGGATACAATGAGCAGTTCTTC | CASSPRLAGGYNEQFF
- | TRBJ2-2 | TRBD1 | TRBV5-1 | TGCGCCAGCAGCTCGACAGGGGGTCGGACCGGGGAGCTGTTTTTT | CASSSTGGRTGELFF
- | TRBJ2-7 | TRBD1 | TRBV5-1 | TGCGCCAGCAGCTTCAGGCAGGGGGCCGACGAGCAGTACTTC | CASSFRQGADEQYF
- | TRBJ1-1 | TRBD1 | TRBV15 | TGTGCCACCAGCAGAGATGGAGGGACAGGGAACACTGAAGCTTTCTTT | CATSRDGGTGNTEAFF
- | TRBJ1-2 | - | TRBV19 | TGTGCCAGTACCCCTAGCACAGCGGGCTATGGCTACACCTTC | CASTPSTAGYGYTF
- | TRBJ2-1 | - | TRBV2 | TGTGCCAGCATCACGGGGGAGAGCCCCTACAATGAGCAGTTCTTC | CASITGESPYNEQFF
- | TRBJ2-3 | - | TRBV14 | TGTGCCAGCAGCCAATCCCACAGGGGGGGATCGCAGTATTTT | CASSQSHRGGSQYF
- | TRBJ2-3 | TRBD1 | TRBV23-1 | TGCGCCAGCAGACAGGGGGCAAATACGCAGTATTTT | CASRQGANTQYF
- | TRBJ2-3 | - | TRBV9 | TGTGCCAGCAGCAATAGGGGGGGCTCGGTAGATACGCAGTATTTT | CASSNRGGSVDTQYF
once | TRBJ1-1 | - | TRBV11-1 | TGTGCCAGCAGCGCAGGGAATGGGGACACTGAAGCTTTCTTT | CASSAGNGDTEAFF
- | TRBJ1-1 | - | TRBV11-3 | TGTGCCAGCAGCTTATATCCGGGGGTGCGATATACTGAAGCTTTCTTT | CASSLYPGVRYTEAFF
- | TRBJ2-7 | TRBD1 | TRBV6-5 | TGTGCCAGCAGTTTGACCGGGACAGGGTCCTCCTACGAGCAGTACTTC | CASSLTGTGSSYEQYF
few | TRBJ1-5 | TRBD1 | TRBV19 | TGTGCCAGTAGTGCCGGGACAGTTGGCAATCAGCCCCAGCATTTT | CASSAGTVGNQPQHF
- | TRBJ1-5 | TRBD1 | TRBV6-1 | TGTGCCAGCAGTGAACAGGGGGGCAATCAGCCCCAGCATTTT | CASSEQGGNQPQHF
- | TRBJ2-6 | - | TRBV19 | TGTGCCAGTAGTCCTATCGGCTCTGGGGCCAACGTCCTGACTTTC | CASSPIGSGANVLTF
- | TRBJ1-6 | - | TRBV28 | TGTGCCAGCTATTATCAGGGCGAATATAATTCACCCCTCCACTTT | CASYYQGEYNSPLHF
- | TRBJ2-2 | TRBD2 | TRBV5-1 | TGCGCCAGCAGCCCATGGGGGGGAACCGGGGAGCTGTTTTTT | CASSPWGGTGELFF
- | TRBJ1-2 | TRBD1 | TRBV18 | TGTGCCAGCTCATTCCGGGAGGGGGCGTATGGCTACACCTTC | CASSFREGAYGYTF
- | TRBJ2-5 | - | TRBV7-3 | TGTGCCAGCAGCTTACGAGGACGGGGAGAGACCCAGTACTTC | CASSLRGRGETQYF